The clone carrying this TCR beta chain was found a few times. These data are taken from a study of CD8+ T cells in alopecia areata. It was cDNA, reverse transcribed from extracted RNA, that served as the sequencing template. TCRdb keeps only in-frame clones here, not all; method: immunoSEQ multiplex PCR. The sample contains 110,000 to 150,000 clones, 62% of which appear only once. Germline CDR1 is SQVTM and CDR2 is ANQGSEA. The CDR3 is 14 residues long. Trimming removed 2 bases at V and 4 bases at J, with 14 bases between. This rearrangement joins TRBV29-1 to TRBJ1-2; the D gene is possibly TRBD1 (6 bases). The clonotype comes from a human donor in good health. The sequencing sample was made of CD8+ T cells sorted from blood. CDR3 in amino acids: CSVELFGGGYGYTF. The CDR3 DNA reads TGCAGCGTTGAACTTTTCGGGGGCGGCTATGGCTACACCTTC.